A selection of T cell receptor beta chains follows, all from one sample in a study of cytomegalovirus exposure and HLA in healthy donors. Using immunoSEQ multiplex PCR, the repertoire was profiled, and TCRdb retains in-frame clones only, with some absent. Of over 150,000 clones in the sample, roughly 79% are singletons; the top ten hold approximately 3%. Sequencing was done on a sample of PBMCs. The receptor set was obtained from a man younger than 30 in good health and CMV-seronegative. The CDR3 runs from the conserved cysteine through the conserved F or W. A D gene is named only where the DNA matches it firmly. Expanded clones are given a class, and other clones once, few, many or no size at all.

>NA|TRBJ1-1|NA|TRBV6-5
CASSYGQGGYTEAFF
TGTGCCAGCAGTTACGGGCAGGGCGGATACACTGAAGCTTTCTTT
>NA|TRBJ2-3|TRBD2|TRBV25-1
CASSDLRLAGVSTDTQYF
TGTGCCAGCAGTGACCTGAGACTAGCGGGGGTGAGCACAGATACGCAGTATTTT
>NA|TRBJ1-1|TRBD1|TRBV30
CAWSRGLQGDTEAFF
TGTGCCTGGAGTCGGGGGTTGCAGGGGGACACTGAAGCTTTCTTT
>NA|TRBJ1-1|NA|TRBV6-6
CASSYSAEAFF
TGTGCCAGCAGTTACTCCGCTGAAGCTTTCTTT
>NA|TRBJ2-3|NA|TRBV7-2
CASSPRLRDTQYF
TGTGCCAGCAGCCCCCGACTAAGAGATACGCAGTATTTT
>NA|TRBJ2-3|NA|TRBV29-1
CSVEYRPGTDTQYF
TGCAGCGTTGAGTACAGGCCGGGCACAGATACGCAGTATTTT
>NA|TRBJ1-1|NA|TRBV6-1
CASSEVWLANTEAFF
TGTGCCAGCAGTGAAGTGTGGTTGGCGAACACTGAAGCTTTCTTT
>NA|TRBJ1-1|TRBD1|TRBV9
CASSPQGRNTEAFF
TGTGCCAGCAGCCCACAGGGGAGGAACACTGAAGCTTTCTTT
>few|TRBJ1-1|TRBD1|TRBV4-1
CASSLRAGQGVSTEAFF
TGCGCCAGCAGCCTCAGGGCCGGACAGGGCGTGAGCACTGAAGCTTTCTTT
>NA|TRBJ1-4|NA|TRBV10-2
CASRQGANEKLFF
TGCGCCAGCAGACAGGGAGCTAATGAAAAACTGTTTTTT
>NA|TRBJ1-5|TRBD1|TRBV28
CASLTPGGAGQPQHF
TGTGCCAGCCTTACTCCAGGGGGCGCAGGTCAGCCCCAGCATTTT
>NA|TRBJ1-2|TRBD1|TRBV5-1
CASSLNTGGAYYGHTF
TGCGCCAGCAGCCTCAACACAGGGGGCGCGTACTATGGCCACACCTTC
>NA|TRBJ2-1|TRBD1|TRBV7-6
CASSLEDRGYQEQFF
TGTGCCAGCAGCTTAGAGGACAGGGGCTACCAGGAGCAGTTCTTC
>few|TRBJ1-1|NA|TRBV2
CASSVSTYTEAFF
TGTGCCAGCAGTGTTAGCACCTACACTGAAGCTTTCTTT
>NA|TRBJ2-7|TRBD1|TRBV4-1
CASSRTVTGHYEQYF
TGCGCCAGCAGCCGCACAGTGACAGGGCACTACGAGCAGTACTTC
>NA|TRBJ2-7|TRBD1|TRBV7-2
CASSLKRQGLLGEQYF
TGTGCCAGCAGCCTCAAAAGACAGGGCCTCCTAGGCGAGCAGTACTTC
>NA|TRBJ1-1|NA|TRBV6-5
CASSYNGGPLEAFF
TGTGCCAGCAGTTACAACGGGGGGCCCCTTGAAGCTTTCTTT
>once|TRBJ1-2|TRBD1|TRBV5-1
CASSLASTGQNLIVNGYTF
TGCGCCAGCAGCTTAGCTTCCACGGGACAGAACTTAATTGTGAATGGCTACACCTTC
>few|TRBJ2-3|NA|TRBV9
CASSVDSGPDTQYF
TGTGCCAGCAGCGTCGACAGTGGCCCAGATACGCAGTATTTT
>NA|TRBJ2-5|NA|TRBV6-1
CASSELARETQYF
TGTGCCAGCAGCGAGTTAGCGCGGGAGACCCAGTACTTC
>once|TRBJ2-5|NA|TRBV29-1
CSVEVPPGEETQYF
TGCAGCGTTGAAGTCCCTCCGGGGGAAGAGACCCAGTACTTC
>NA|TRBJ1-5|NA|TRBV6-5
CASSYYQGGQPQHF
TGTGCCAGCAGTTACTACCAGGGTGGACAGCCCCAGCATTTT
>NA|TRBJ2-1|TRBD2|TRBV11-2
CASSTQAGVDLGEQFF
TGTGCCAGCAGCACTCAAGCGGGGGTGGATTTGGGTGAGCAGTTCTTC
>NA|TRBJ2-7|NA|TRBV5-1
CASSTPGSYEQYF
TGCGCCAGCAGTACGCCCGGCTCCTACGAGCAGTACTTC
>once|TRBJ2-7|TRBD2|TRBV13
CASSPSVTGGAGSYEQYF
TGTGCCAGCAGCCCCAGCGTCACCGGGGGGGCCGGGTCCTACGAGCAGTACTTC
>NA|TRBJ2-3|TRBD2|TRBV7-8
CASIPSGGRADTQYF
TGTGCCAGCATCCCTAGCGGGGGGAGGGCAGATACGCAGTATTTT
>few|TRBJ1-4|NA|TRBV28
CASLQGGNEKLFF
TGTGCCAGCCTCCAGGGAGGTAATGAAAAACTGTTTTTT
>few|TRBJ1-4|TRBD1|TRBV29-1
CSVEVRGTGNEKLFF
TGCAGCGTTGAAGTCCGCGGGACAGGAAATGAAAAACTGTTTTTT
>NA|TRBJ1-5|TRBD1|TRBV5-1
CASRPTGGPYQPQHF
TGCGCCAGCAGACCGACAGGGGGCCCATATCAGCCCCAGCATTTT
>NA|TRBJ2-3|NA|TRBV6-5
CASSYGLGGDTQYF
TGTGCCAGCAGTTACGGGCTAGGGGGAGATACGCAGTATTTT
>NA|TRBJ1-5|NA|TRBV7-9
CASSLTKDQPQHF
TGTGCCAGCAGCTTGACAAAGGATCAGCCCCAGCATTTT
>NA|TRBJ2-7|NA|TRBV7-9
CASSLESREEYF
TGTGCCAGCAGCTTAGAGTCCAGGGAGGAGTACTTC
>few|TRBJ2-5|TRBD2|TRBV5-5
CASSWVRGGLQETQYF
TGTGCCAGCAGCTGGGTTCGGGGGGGGCTTCAAGAGACCCAGTACTTC
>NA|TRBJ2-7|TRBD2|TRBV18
CASSPPGGSYEQYF
TGTGCCAGCTCACCACCGGGAGGGAGCTACGAGCAGTACTTC
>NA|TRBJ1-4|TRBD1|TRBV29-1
CSVDGRGTEKLFF
TGCAGCGTTGATGGCAGGGGGACTGAAAAACTGTTTTTT
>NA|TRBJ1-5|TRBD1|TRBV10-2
CASSAGTGGNQPQHF
TGCGCCAGCAGTGCGGGGACAGGGGGTAATCAGCCCCAGCATTTT
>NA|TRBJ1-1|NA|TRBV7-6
CASRGTGNEAFF
TGTGCCAGCAGAGGTACAGGGAACGAAGCTTTCTTT
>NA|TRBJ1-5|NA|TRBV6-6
CASSQQGQPQHF
TGTGCCAGCAGTCAGCAGGGCCAGCCCCAGCATTTT
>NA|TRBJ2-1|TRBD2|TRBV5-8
CASSREASPFNEQFF
TGTGCCAGTTCGCGGGAGGCAAGCCCCTTCAATGAGCAGTTCTTC
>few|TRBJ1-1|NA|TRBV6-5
CASSLMKAATEAFF
TGTGCCAGCAGCCTAATGAAGGCGGCCACTGAAGCTTTCTTT